This section outlines one TCR beta chain sequence together with its context. This record comes from a study of blood T cells in healthy people across ages. Germline values: CDR1 SGHKS, CDR2 YYEKEE (reference sequence). The CDR3 loop spans 15 amino acids. The V gene lost 4 bases and the J gene lost 2 bases, with 15 bases spanning the gap. Using a J-beta primer mix together with a sample-barcoded 5' primer, a second PCR was run for roughly 6 to 11 cycles. A template-switch adaptor with 12 random nucleotides tagged each cDNA molecule. TCRdb redid the calling of the 5' RACE reads with MiXCR, one entry per CDR3 protein. The sample lists just under 750,000 distinct CDR3 sequences; about a fifth were seen once.

The sequence derives from a man in his 70s in good health. Sequencing input: blood. The chain couples TRBV5-5 to TRBJ1-2; the D gene is possibly TRBD1 (5 bases). The CDR3 DNA reads as TGTGCCAGCAGCCCCGGTGGCGGGGCAAACTATGGCTACACCTTC. This translates into CASSPGGGANYGYTF.